This T cell receptor beta chain was identified in a study of metastatic and nonmetastatic thyroid tumors. Study as a whole: Patients with malignant and benign thyroid disease provided blood and tumor or nodule tissue, whose repertoires were compared.

V was clipped by 5 bases and J by 0 bases, with 11 bases between them. This CDR3 has 14 residues. Per the germline V gene, CDR1 is MNHNS and CDR2 is SASEGT. This clone is deemed medium-sized. Before thyroid surgery, none of the patients had received any treatment. Original processing notes: Between-group CDR3 differences, defined by clinicopathological status, yielded a distant-metastasis classifier for papillary thyroid cancer. MiXCR was used by TCRdb to re-call the PCR reads. What appears here as the V and J calls and clone size reflects TCRdb's work, not the paper's. The sample records about 41,000 clones, around 28% being singletons.

The chain carries TRBV6-1 and TRBJ2-7, with D possibly being TRBD1 (6 bases). The TCR sequence derives from a male donor with papillary thyroid cancer or a benign thyroid nodule (not recorded which). Some clones in this sample may be carry-over from other donors' samples. Sample: blood. The CDR3 bases are TGTGCCAGCAGTCTGGGACAACTCTCCTACGAGCAGTACTTC. Translating it yields CASSLGQLSYEQYF.